The entry below gives a single T cell receptor (beta chain) sequence along with its context. The data stem from a study of blood T cell repertoires in COVID-19. Study in general: Collection of acute and convalescent COVID-19 samples took place in the United States, Italy and Spain. Sources were T cells, B-cell-depleted T cells, or PBMCs; the material itself was cDNA or gDNA.

Repertoires were generated with immunoSEQ multiplex PCR, while TCRdb's copy carries only in-frame clones and drops some. Of 20,000 to 30,000 clones listed, about nine tenths are singletons. The sample taken for sequencing was peripheral blood. This sequence originates from a man aged 45-65 years with active COVID-19.

The DNA of the CDR3 is TGTGCCAGCAGCGGTAGGAGCGGGAGTTACAATGAGCAGTTCTTC. Amino acids: CASSGRSGSYNEQFF. The chain combines TRBV9 with TRBJ2-1; 8 bases match TRBD2. This CDR3 spans 15 amino acids. Germline values: CDR1 SGDLS, CDR2 YYNGEE. V gave up 3 bases and J gave up 4 bases; unmatched junction bases: 6.